These 15 T cell receptor beta chains came from one sample sequenced in a study of CD8 T cells in Susac syndrome. Reverse transcription of roughly 0.5 to 1 ug RNA used random hexamers. Via MiXCR, TCRdb re-called the immunoSEQ multiplex PCR reads, giving one row per CDR3 protein. The sample includes roughly 160,000 distinct CDR3 sequences, 90% to 96% of them seen just once. The sequenced material came from CD4+ T cells from PBMCs. The receptor set was obtained from a human donor with Susac syndrome.

The rearrangement links TRBV29-1 to TRBJ1-4; 7 bases are a match to TRBD1. The CDR3 runs to 16 residues. Germline lookup yields CDR1 SQVTM and CDR2 ANQGSEA. V was clipped by 6 bases and J by 6 bases; unmatched bases: 16. CDR3 residues: CSVQQQGTGAYEKLFF. The CDR3 DNA reads TGCAGCGTCCAACAACAGGGGACTGGGGCCTATGAAAAACTGTTTTTT.

CDR3 nucleotides: TGTGCCAGCAGCCTAAGACAGGGAGGGAGAGAGACCCAGTACTTC. It is translated as CASSLRQGGRETQYF. The chain employs TRBV7-6 and TRBJ2-5; D tentatively reads TRBD1 or TRBD2 (7 bases each). Germline assignment: CDR1 SGHVS and CDR2 FNYEAQ. V dropped 5 bases and J dropped 4 bases, with 17 bases sitting between them. This CDR3 has 15 amino acids. Full variable domain (rest looked up from reference TRBV7-6 and TRBJ2-5): GAGVSQSPRYKVTKRGQDVALRCDPISGHVSLYWYRQALGQGPEFLTYFNYEAQQDKSGLPNDRFSAERPEGSISTLTIQRTEQRDSAMYRCASSLRQGGRETQYFGPGTRLLVL.

This chain joins TRBV20-1 and TRBJ1-6; 11 bases are a match to TRBD1. The CDR3 extends over 15 amino acids. The germline V gene has CDR1 DFQATT and CDR2 SNEGSKA (reference sequence). With V trimmed by 1 base and J by 10 bases, 6 bases remained unmatched. CDR3 protein: CSARVGQGDRSPLHF. In DNA, the CDR3 is TGCAGTGCTAGAGTGGGACAGGGGGATCGGTCACCCCTCCACTTT.

This chain joins TRBV14 and TRBJ2-1; no clear D. Looked up from germline, CDR1 is SGHDN and CDR2 is FVKESK. Trimming left V 3 bases short and J 4 bases short, with 13 bases between. This CDR3 spans 15 amino acids. Written as DNA, the CDR3 is TGTGCCAGCAGCCAGGGTTTTGCTTGGTACAATGAGCAGTTCTTC. It specifies CASSQGFAWYNEQFF.

This rearrangement joins TRBV20-1 to TRBJ2-3; 9 positions match TRBD1. Germline values: CDR1 DFQATT, CDR2 SNEGSKA (reference sequence). The CDR3 consists of 15 residues. V trimming: 3 bases; J trimming: 6 bases; junction bases outside the gene matches: 10. CDR3 in DNA: TGCAGTGCTAGCGTCGGACAGGGGCGGTTGGATACGCAGTATTTT. As protein: CSASVGQGRLDTQYF.

The sample holds one count of this clonotype. The rearrangement links TRBV7-9 to TRBJ2-1; D may be TRBD1 or TRBD2 (5 bases each). The CDR3 sequence is 16 residues long. V lost 7 bases and J lost 0, with 16 bases in between. Germline V lookup: CDR1 SEHNR, CDR2 FQNEAQ (reference sequence). This CDR3 reads CASIGTGPSSYNEQFF. As DNA, the CDR3 is TGTGCCAGCATCGGGACGGGACCGAGCTCCTACAATGAGCAGTTCTTC.

This rearrangement joins TRBV20-1 to TRBJ2-1, with unresolved D. Germline V CDR1 and CDR2: DFQATT, SNEGSKA (reference sequence). The CDR3 totals 14 residues. V was clipped by 6 bases and J by 5 bases, with 17 bases between them. The CDR3 loop is CSAPRVGDNNEQFF. CDR3 DNA: TGCAGTGCCCCCCGTGTTGGGGATAACAATGAGCAGTTCTTC.

This chain uses TRBV18 with TRBJ2-5; D is unclear. V dropped 1 base and J dropped 5 bases, with 11 bases sitting between them. From germline, CDR1 is KGHSH and CDR2 LQKENI. The CDR3 totals 14 residues. CDR3 in DNA: TGTGCCAGCTCACCACGAGGAGAGCAGGAGACCCAGTACTTC. This sequence encodes CASSPRGEQETQYF.

V is TRBV5-6 and J is TRBJ1-5; possible D gene TRBD1, 5 bases. The ends were cut back, 0 bases at V and 6 bases at J, with 10 bases in the middle. Germline assignment: CDR1 SGHDT and CDR2 YYEEEE. CDR3 length: 14 residues. CDR3 sequence (DNA): TGTGCCAGCAGCTTGGGCAGGGTCCTTCAGCCCCAGCATTTT. Translation gives CASSLGRVLQPQHF.

V usage is TRBV7-9 and J usage is TRBJ1-1, with D unresolved. CDR3 size: 13 residues. Germline CDR1 and CDR2: SEHNR and FQNEAQ (reference sequence). V lost 1 base, J lost 4 bases, and 7 bases lay in between. DNA of the CDR3: TGTGCCAGCAGCTTAGGAGGGCTCACTGAAGCTTTCTTT. Its translation: CASSLGGLTEAFF.

This chain uses TRBV20-1 with TRBJ2-7, with a weak D call TRBD1 (6 bases). The length of the CDR3 is 17 residues. The germline V and J ends were trimmed by 0 bases and 0 bases, with 18 bases remaining between them. Germline V lookup: CDR1 DFQATT, CDR2 SNEGSKA (reference sequence). The DNA of the CDR3 is TGCAGTGCTAGAGAGGCAGGGGTTACCCTCAGCTCCTACGAGCAGTACGTC. It is translated as CSAREAGVTLSSYEQYV.

The chain combines TRBV2 with TRBJ2-5; weak D call: TRBD2 (6 bases). Trimming removed 3 bases from V and 1 base from J, with 12 bases in between. CDR1 is SNHLY, CDR2 FYNNEI, per germline. This CDR3 is 15 amino acids long. CDR3 loop: CASSDLRGLQETQYF. The CDR3 DNA reads as TGTGCCAGCAGTGACCTGCGGGGCCTCCAAGAGACCCAGTACTTC.

This rearrangement joins TRBV29-1 to TRBJ2-5, with D tentatively TRBD1 (6 bases). The CDR3 runs 14 residues. The germline V and J ends were trimmed by 6 bases and 5 bases, with 19 bases remaining between them. The germline V gene encodes CDR1 SQVTM and CDR2 ANQGSEA. The CDR3 is CSVHPGDWGETQYF. Written as DNA, the CDR3 is TGCAGCGTCCACCCAGGGGATTGGGGGGAGACCCAGTACTTC.

The rearrangement links TRBV4-3 to TRBJ2-1, with 7 bases lining up with TRBD2. Germline assignment: CDR1 LGHNA and CDR2 YSLEER. J gave up 3 bases and V 0 bases, and 5 bases lay outside the gene matches. The CDR3 contains 16 residues. DNA of the CDR3: TGCGCCAGCAGCCAAGATCGCGGGAGTTTCTACAATGAGCAGTTCTTC. Amino acid sequence: CASSQDRGSFYNEQFF.

This chain links TRBV6-1 with TRBJ2-7; D might be TRBD1 (6 bases). V shed 8 bases and J shed 4 bases, with 21 bases lying between them. Germline-derived CDR1 and CDR2 are MNHNS and SASEGT. This CDR3 has 15 residues. CDR3 loop: CASGSPTGGRYEQYV. The CDR3 nucleotides are TGTGCCAGCGGATCTCCGACAGGCGGAAGGTACGAGCAGTACGTC.